This TCR beta chain was sequenced during a study of shared clonotypes between healthy human individuals. With regard to this clone: Its specificity is not known.

Method: immunoSEQ multiplex PCR; TCRdb's copy keeps in-frame clones and lacks some. This table holds hundreds of thousands of clones, approximately 79% found once. The CDR3 is 15 residues long. The junction had 6 bases not matched to a gene; V was cut back by 5 bases and J by 6 bases. Germline assignment: CDR1 SNHLY and CDR2 FYNNEI. Findings and limits, study-wide: Relative to their counterparts shared across all four donors, non-shared clonotypes exhibited diminished generation probabilities. Estimated richness values were generally larger in naive subsets than in memory subsets.

Sequenced: memory CD4+ T cells sorted from blood. Subset denoted: CD45RA-negative fraction. This rearrangement joins TRBV2 to TRBJ2-2, with TRBD2 matching over 10 bases. The sequence was collected from a woman younger than 45 in good health. The CDR3 DNA reads TGTGCCAGCAGTTTGCTAGCGGGAGTACCCGGGGAGCTGTTTTTT. This codes for CASSLLAGVPGELFF. The whole variable domain, remainder taken from reference TRBV2 and TRBJ2-2, is EPEVTQTPSHQVTQMGQEVILRCVPISNHLYFYWYRQILGQKVEFLVSFYNNEISEKSEIFDDQFSVERPDGSNFTLKIRSTKLEDSAMYFCASSLLAGVPGELFFGEGSRLTVL.